These T cell receptor beta chains were read from a single sample in a study of CD8 T cells in Susac syndrome. Via MiXCR, TCRdb re-called the immunoSEQ multiplex PCR reads, giving one row per CDR3 protein. The table lists about 430,000 distinct CDR3 sequences, more than 80% of them singletons. Material for sequencing was CD8+ T cells from PBMCs. Receptor source: a human donor with multiple sclerosis. The CDR3 runs from the conserved cysteine through the conserved F or W. The order of the fields is J gene, CDR3 length, V gene, CDR3 protein.

>TRBJ2-2|15|TRBV3-1
CASRRRQDRSGELFF
>TRBJ2-7|14|TRBV5-4
CASSPRTDSYEQYF
>TRBJ1-2|11|TRBV3-1
CASVGDYGYTF
>TRBJ2-3|16|TRBV27
CASSFIGGASTDTQYF
>TRBJ1-1|15|TRBV3-1
CASGSYGGLNTEAFF
>TRBJ2-1|14|TRBV15
CATRPGSTYNEQFF
>TRBJ1-1|14|TRBV2
CASSDWDRNTEAFF
>TRBJ2-1|14|TRBV30
CACTGTSDYNEQFF
>TRBJ1-1|14|TRBV9
CASSVSGLDTEAFF
>TRBJ2-1|14|TRBV27
CASSAPGGFKEQFF
>TRBJ1-2|11|TRBV13
CASSQTLGDTF
>TRBJ1-5|13|TRBV19
CASNTGNNQPQHF
>TRBJ1-2|18|TRBV13
CASSSIRQGEYPRYGYTF
>TRBJ1-6|14|TRBV5-1
CASSFGEDNSPLHF
>TRBJ1-2|16|TRBV11-2
CASSLEGTGLTYGYTF
>TRBJ1-1|14|TRBV30
CAWSVGAMNTEAFF
>TRBJ1-4|15|TRBV6-1
CASSPGRELNEKLFF
>TRBJ2-7|14|TRBV4-1
CASSHLQGRYEQYF
>TRBJ2-5|15|TRBV3-1
CASSHVITYEETQYF
>TRBJ1-1|12|TRBV30
CASTGTSPEAFF
>TRBJ1-5|16|TRBV4-1
CASSPYLDNSNQPQHF
>TRBJ1-4|14|TRBV11-2
CASSLIGANEKLFF
>TRBJ2-7|15|TRBV6-6
CASSYSAQGLYEQYF
>TRBJ2-5|14|TRBV6-5
CASSLGTAEETQYF
>TRBJ1-1|15|TRBV4-1
CASSQEGWGNTEAFF
>TRBJ2-5|14|TRBV29-1
CSVEGQAYQETQYF
>TRBJ2-7|17|TRBV7-2
CASSSHGQGPPDYEQYF
>TRBJ1-5|14|TRBV19
CASATYGINQPQHF
>TRBJ1-2|14|TRBV29-1
CSVVGGSLGYGYTF
>TRBJ1-5|16|TRBV5-6
CASSLNLIGGNQPQHF
>TRBJ1-1|15|TRBV7-9
CASSLLLPQNTEAFF
>TRBJ1-2|11|TRBV29-1
CSVYSWAGYTF
>TRBJ2-1|15|TRBV28
CASIPDAGGPDEQFF
>TRBJ2-7|14|TRBV28
CASSFSDRAYEQYF
>TRBJ2-1|16|TRBV7-6
CASSPPGTRTYNEQFF
>TRBJ1-2|18|TRBV12-3/TRBV12-4
CASTSDRADILSNYGYTF
>TRBJ2-7|15|TRBV13
CASSERDRGAYEQYF
>TRBJ2-7|13|TRBV6-2/TRBV6-3
CATSWGRYYEQYF
>TRBJ1-5|16|TRBV15
CATSRDRSAGNQPQHF
>TRBJ2-5|14|TRBV30
CAWSRTSGRETQYF
>TRBJ2-1|15|TRBV6-1
CASIPTSGRGNEQFF
>TRBJ2-7|12|TRBV12-3/TRBV12-4
CASSLQGNEQYF
>TRBJ2-1|15|TRBV20-1
CSARVWLAGGYEQFF
>TRBJ2-7|14|TRBV28
CASRIDQTPYEQYF
>TRBJ2-5|13|TRBV20-1
CSARSLGKGTQYF
>TRBJ1-5|14|TRBV27
CASRPTGYDQPQHF
>TRBJ2-2|16|TRBV11-1
CASSPDQREGTGELFF
>TRBJ2-2|14|TRBV6-2/TRBV6-3
CASSGTLNTGELFF
>TRBJ2-3|15|TRBV9
CASSVGGLAADTQYF
>TRBJ2-5|13|TRBV3-1
CASSPPYQETQYF
>TRBJ2-1|14|TRBV9
CASSAGLAIHEQFF
>TRBJ2-3|18|TRBV6-5
CASSYWGGAGGLADTQYF